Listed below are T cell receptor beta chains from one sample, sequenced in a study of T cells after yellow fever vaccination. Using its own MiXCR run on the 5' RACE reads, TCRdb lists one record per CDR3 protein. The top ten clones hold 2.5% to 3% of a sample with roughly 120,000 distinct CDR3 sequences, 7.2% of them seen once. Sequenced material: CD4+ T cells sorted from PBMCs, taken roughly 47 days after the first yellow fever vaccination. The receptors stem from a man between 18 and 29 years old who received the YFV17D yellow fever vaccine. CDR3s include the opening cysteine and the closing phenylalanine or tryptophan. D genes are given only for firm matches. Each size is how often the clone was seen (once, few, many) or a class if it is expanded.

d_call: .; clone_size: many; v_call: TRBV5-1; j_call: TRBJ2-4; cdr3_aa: CASSPTLDRNGAKNIQYF; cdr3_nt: TGCGCCAGCAGCCCTACCCTTGACAGGAACGGGGCCAAAAACATTCAGTACTTC
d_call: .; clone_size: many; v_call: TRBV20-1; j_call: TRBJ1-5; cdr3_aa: CSARVGGPRQPQHF; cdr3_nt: TGCAGTGCTAGAGTTGGGGGCCCCCGACAGCCCCAGCATTTT
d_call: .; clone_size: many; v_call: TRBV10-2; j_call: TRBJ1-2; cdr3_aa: CASSESGPRYYGYTF; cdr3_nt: TGCGCCAGCAGTGAGTCGGGACCGAGGTACTATGGCTACACCTTC
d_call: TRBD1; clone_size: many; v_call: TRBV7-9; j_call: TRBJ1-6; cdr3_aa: CASSPRQGAKGALHF; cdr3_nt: TGTGCCAGCAGCCCGAGACAGGGGGCGAAGGGGGCCCTCCACTTT
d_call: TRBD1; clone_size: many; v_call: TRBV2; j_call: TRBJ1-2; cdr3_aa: CASTGAGGYGYTF; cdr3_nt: TGTGCCAGCACGGGCGCAGGGGGCTATGGCTACACCTTC
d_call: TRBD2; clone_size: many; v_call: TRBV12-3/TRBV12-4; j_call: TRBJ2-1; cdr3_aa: CASRPPGLALSEQFF; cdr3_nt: TGTGCCAGCAGGCCTCCGGGACTAGCGTTGAGTGAGCAGTTCTTC
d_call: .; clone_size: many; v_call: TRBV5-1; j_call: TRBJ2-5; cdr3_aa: CASSLQGGETQYF; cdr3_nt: TGTGCCAGCAGCTTACAGGGAGGGGAGACCCAGTACTTC
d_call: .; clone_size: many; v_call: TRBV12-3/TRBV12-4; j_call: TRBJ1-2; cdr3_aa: CASSYSPGYGYTF; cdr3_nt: TGTGCCAGCAGCTACAGCCCCGGCTATGGCTACACCTTC
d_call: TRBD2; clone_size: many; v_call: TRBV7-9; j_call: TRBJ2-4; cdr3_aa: CASSPWGGEGIQYF; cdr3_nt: TGTGCCAGCAGCCCCTGGGGGGGAGAGGGCATTCAGTACTTC
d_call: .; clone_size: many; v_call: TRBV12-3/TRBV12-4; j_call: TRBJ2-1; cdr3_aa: CASCTDPLGYNEQFF; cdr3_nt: TGTGCCAGCTGCACCGACCCTCTAGGTTACAATGAGCAGTTCTTC